Below, one TCR beta chain is given with its context. The antigen is unknown. This specimen belongs to a study of beta chain features in type 1 diabetes. The germline V gene has CDR1 SNHLY and CDR2 FYNNEI. V shed 11 bases and J shed 0 bases, with 14 bases lying between them. The CDR3 sequence is 14 residues long. Study-wide findings and caveats: Significant though moderate, a shortening of TCRB CDR3s appeared in all four CD4+ subsets of Type 1 diabetes patients. Any role of HLA type in TCRB rearrangement remained unresolved here.

Expressed TCRB transcripts got sequenced, as all isolated RNA was reverse transcribed. Repertoires were generated with immunoSEQ multiplex PCR, while TCRdb's copy carries only in-frame clones and drops some. The table includes 500,000 to 850,000 clones, roughly an eighth detected once. Sequenced material: naive CD4+ T cells from blood. This TCR was recovered from a man aged 18 to 30 with type 1 diabetes. V gene TRBV2 combines with J gene TRBJ2-1; D is perhaps TRBD2 (6 bases). The CDR3 coding sequence is TGTGCCTGCCTGGAGGGGAGCTCCTACAATGAGCAGTTCTTC. Encoded protein: CACLEGSSYNEQFF.